The next 18 T cell receptor beta chains were all read from a single sample in a study of blood T cell repertoires in COVID-19. TCRdb keeps only in-frame clones here, not all; method: immunoSEQ multiplex PCR. The data hold 150,000 to 180,000 clones, with around 79% observed a single time. The specimen sequenced was peripheral blood. These receptors were taken from an elderly man with acute or convalescent COVID-19.

This chain joins TRBV7-2 and TRBJ2-1; 9 nucleotides match TRBD1. Germline assignment: CDR1 SGHTA and CDR2 FQGNSA. The CDR3 is 15 residues long. With 5 bases clipped from V and 0 bases from J, the junction kept 2 bases outside the gene matches. CDR3 sequence (DNA): TGTGCCAGCAGCCCGACAGGGGGCTCCTACAATGAGCAGTTCTTC. Its protein product is CASSPTGGSYNEQFF.

The V and J genes are TRBV6-2 or TRBV6-3 and TRBJ2-2; D uncertain. Per the germline V gene, CDR1 is MNHEY and CDR2 is SVGEGT. This CDR3 has 13 amino acids. V lost 4 bases, J lost 4 bases, and 7 bases lay in between. CDR3 sequence (DNA): TGTGCCAGCAGTTCTACGGGCACCGGGGAGCTGTTTTTT. It yields the protein CASSSTGTGELFF.

The rearrangement joins TRBV19 to TRBJ1-5; 7 nucleotides line up with TRBD1. CDR1 is LNHDA, CDR2 SQIVND, per germline (reference sequence). The CDR3 contains 14 residues. V was pared by 10 bases and J by 4 bases, with 10 bases of the junction left unmatched. The CDR3 DNA follows: TGTGCCACTTCAGGACAGGTGGGGAATCAGCCCCAGCATTTT. Translating it yields CATSGQVGNQPQHF.

V gene TRBV9 combines with J gene TRBJ2-7; D unclear. CDR1 is SGDLS and CDR2 is YYNGEE in the germline V gene. This CDR3 spans 16 amino acids. Trimming shortened V by 0 bases and J by 4 bases, and 17 bases separated the two germline ends. CDR3 loop: CASSVVEAVRFYEQYV. DNA of the CDR3: TGTGCCAGCAGCGTAGTAGAAGCCGTAAGATTTTACGAGCAGTACGTC.

This sequence joins TRBV5-1 and TRBJ2-2, with D unresolved. The V and J ends lost 0 bases and 4 bases respectively, with 10 bases between them. From germline, CDR1 is SGHRS and CDR2 YFSETQ. This CDR3 has 15 amino acids. Here the CDR3 reads CASSLARQSTGELFF. CDR3 nucleotides: TGCGCCAGCAGCTTGGCCAGGCAGTCCACCGGGGAGCTGTTTTTT.

This sequence joins TRBV6-6 and TRBJ1-1; 7 positions match TRBD1. In germline, CDR1 is MNHNY, CDR2 SVGAGI (reference sequence). V was clipped by 6 bases and J by 10 bases; unmatched bases: 11. The CDR3 loop spans 13 amino acids. CDR3 in amino acids: CASRYTGDGGAFF. In nucleotides, the CDR3 is TGTGCCAGCAGATATACAGGGGATGGAGGAGCTTTCTTT.

The rearrangement uses TRBV3-1 (or the pseudogene TRBV3-2) and TRBJ2-1; TRBD1 matches at 9 bases. V lost 4 bases to trimming and J lost 9 bases; unmatched junction nucleotides: 10. Germline CDR1 is LGHDT and CDR2 is YNNKEL (reference sequence). This CDR3 comprises 15 residues. In DNA form, the CDR3 reads TGTGCCAGCAGCCCGTCCCGGGACAGGGTCCGTGAGCAGTTCTTC. It translates to CASSPSRDRVREQFF.

The chain couples TRBV5-1 to TRBJ2-7; D possibly corresponds to TRBD1 (6 bases). CDR3 length equals 14 residues. Per the germline V gene, CDR1 is SGHRS and CDR2 is YFSETQ. Trimming removed 1 base from V and 2 bases from J, with 10 bases in between. CDR3 coding DNA: TGCGCCAGCAGCTTGCTGTCAGGGGCCTACGAGCAGTACTTC. It is translated as CASSLLSGAYEQYF.

This clone has a handful of counts. The J gene is TRBJ2-3, the V gene TRBV9; D is possibly TRBD2 (5 bases). Trimming left V 4 bases short and J 2 bases short, with 17 bases between. The CDR3 has 16 amino acids. Germline V gene data show CDR1 as SGDLS and CDR2 as YYNGEE. The CDR3 nucleotides read TGTGCCAGCAGCTCTGCGGGTGGCGGAAACACAGATACGCAGTATTTT. It specifies CASSSAGGGNTDTQYF.

This clone appeared once. The V and J genes are TRBV20-1 and TRBJ1-3, with TRBD1 matching over 8 bases. The germline gives CDR1 DFQATT, CDR2 SNEGSKA (reference sequence). The CDR3 loop spans 15 amino acids. Trimming cost V 3 bases and J 1 base; bases outside gene matches: 5. As DNA, the CDR3 is TGCAGTGCTAGTCCACGACAGGGGTCTGGAAACACCATATATTTT. Its protein is CSASPRQGSGNTIYF.

This chain uses TRBV5-1 with TRBJ2-3, with a tentative D call TRBD2 (6 bases). V was pared by 4 bases and J by 2 bases, with 14 bases between. In germline, CDR1 is SGHRS, CDR2 YFSETQ. This CDR3 spans 15 amino acids. CDR3 nucleotides: TGCGCCAGCAGCCAAGACGGGACTTTCACAGATACGCAGTATTTT. Translation gives CASSQDGTFTDTQYF.

The chain recombines TRBV18 with TRBJ1-2; D is possibly TRBD1 (6 bases). This CDR3 region has 15 residues. Trimming stripped 0 bases from V and 7 bases from J, with 15 bases between. CDR1 and CDR2 from the germline V gene are KGHSH and LQKENI. DNA for the CDR3: TGTGCCAGCTCACCACCCACAGGGAGAGGGTCTGGCTACACCTTC. Protein product: CASSPPTGRGSGYTF. Using reference TRBV18 and TRBJ1-2 for the parts outside the CDR3, the full variable domain is NAGVMQNPRHLVRRRGQEARLRCSPMKGHSHVYWYRQLPEEGLKFMVYLQKENIIDESGMPKERFSAEFPKEGPSILRIQQVVRGDSAAYFCASSPPTGRGSGYTFGSGTRLTVV.

This sequence joins TRBV7-9 and TRBJ2-7; 10 bases agree with TRBD2. V shed 5 bases and J 0 bases; nucleotides not matched to a gene: 4. Germline V CDR1 and CDR2: SEHNR, FQNEAQ (reference sequence). The CDR3 length is 15 residues. In nucleotides, the CDR3 is TGTGCCAGCAGCGCCACTAGCGGGGACTCCTACGAGCAGTACTTC. Protein: CASSATSGDSYEQYF.

This clone was detected only once. The chain has TRBV14 and TRBJ2-3; perhaps TRBD2 as D (7 bases). Germline V lookup: CDR1 SGHDN, CDR2 FVKESK. This CDR3 comprises 18 residues. With 4 bases removed from V and 2 bases from J, the gap between germline ends came to 22 bases. The chain's CDR3 is CASSPFLRGGGITDTQYF. CDR3 bases: TGTGCCAGCAGCCCGTTTTTAAGGGGCGGGGGCATCACAGATACGCAGTATTTT.

This chain links TRBV4-3 with TRBJ2-5; perhaps TRBD1 as D (6 bases). V was cut by 3 bases and J by 7 bases, with 18 bases left in between. Germline assignment: CDR1 LGHNA and CDR2 YSLEER. CDR3 size: 15 residues. The CDR3 reads CASSQSGDIGGTQYF. The CDR3 DNA reads TGCGCCAGCAGCCAGAGTGGGGACATTGGGGGGACCCAGTACTTC.

The chain uses TRBV5-6 and TRBJ1-2; 8 bases align to TRBD1. CDR1 is SGHDT, CDR2 YYEEEE, per germline. The ends lost 4 bases at V and 5 bases at J; junction bases unmatched: 7. CDR3 length: 14 residues. The CDR3 DNA reads TGTGCCAGCAGCCGGGGCAGGGGGCAATATGGCTACACCTTC. Translated, it gives CASSRGRGQYGYTF.

This chain links TRBV10-3 with TRBJ1-1; 10 nucleotides agree with TRBD1. The germline gives CDR1 ENHRY, CDR2 SYGVKD. J was trimmed by 6 bases and V by 6 bases; bases with no gene match: 7. This CDR3 has 14 residues. CDR3 sequence reads: CAIRTGTGDAEAFF. CDR3 nucleotides: TGTGCCATCAGGACCGGGACAGGGGACGCTGAAGCTTTCTTT.

CDR3 nucleotide sequence: TGTGCCAGCAGCTTAGATCTGTTTAGGGGGCGGGACACTGAAGCTTTCTTT. It yields the protein CASSLDLFRGRDTEAFF. This chain links TRBV11-3 with TRBJ1-1, with TRBD1 matching 7 bases. This CDR3 is 17 amino acids long. V was pared by 0 bases and J by 3 bases, with 10 bases of the junction left unmatched. CDR1 and CDR2 (germline): SGHNT, YENEEA.